The entry that follows covers one TCR beta chain sequence. In the source study's methods: Reference gene primer amplification yielded estimated nucleated cell counts. Clones were sequenced by immunoSEQ multiplex PCR, and TCRdb holds only the in-frame ones, with some missing. V, J and clone size reflect that table, while D and trimming were determined from the DNA. The data show roughly 32,000 clones, around 75% seen once. The CDR3 contains 16 residues. The V end was cut by 2 bases, the J end by 0 bases, with 12 bases between. From germline, CDR1 is SEHNR and CDR2 FQNEAQ (reference sequence). This entry comes from a study of blood T cell repertoires in COVID-19.

The V call is TRBV7-9, the J call TRBJ2-3; maybe TRBD1 (5 bases). This clonotype was obtained from a man older than 75 with active or convalescent COVID-19. The sequencing sample was made of peripheral blood. The CDR3 bases are TGTGCCAGCAGCTTAAGATCAGGGCGTAGCACAGATACGCAGTATTTT. Its translation is CASSLRSGRSTDTQYF. Filled out from reference TRBV7-9 and TRBJ2-3, the complete variable domain reads DTGVSQNPRHKITKRGQNVTFRCDPISEHNRLYWYRQTLGQGPEFLTYFQNEAQLEKSRLLSDRFSAERPKGSFSTLEIQRTEQGDSAMYLCASSLRSGRSTDTQYFGPGTRLTVL.